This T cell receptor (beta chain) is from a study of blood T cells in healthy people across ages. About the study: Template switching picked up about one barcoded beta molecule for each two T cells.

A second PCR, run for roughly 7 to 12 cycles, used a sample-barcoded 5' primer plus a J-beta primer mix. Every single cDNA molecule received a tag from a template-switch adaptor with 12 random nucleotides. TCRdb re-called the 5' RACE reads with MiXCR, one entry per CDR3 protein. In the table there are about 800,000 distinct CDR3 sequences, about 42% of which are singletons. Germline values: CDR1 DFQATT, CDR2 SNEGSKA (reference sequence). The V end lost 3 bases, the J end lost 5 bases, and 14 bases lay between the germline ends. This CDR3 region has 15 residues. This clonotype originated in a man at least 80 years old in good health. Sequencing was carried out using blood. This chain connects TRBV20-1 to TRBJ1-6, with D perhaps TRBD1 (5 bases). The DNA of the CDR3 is TGCAGTGCTAGGGACAATAACTTAAATAATTCACCCCTCCACTTT. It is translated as CSARDNNLNNSPLHF.